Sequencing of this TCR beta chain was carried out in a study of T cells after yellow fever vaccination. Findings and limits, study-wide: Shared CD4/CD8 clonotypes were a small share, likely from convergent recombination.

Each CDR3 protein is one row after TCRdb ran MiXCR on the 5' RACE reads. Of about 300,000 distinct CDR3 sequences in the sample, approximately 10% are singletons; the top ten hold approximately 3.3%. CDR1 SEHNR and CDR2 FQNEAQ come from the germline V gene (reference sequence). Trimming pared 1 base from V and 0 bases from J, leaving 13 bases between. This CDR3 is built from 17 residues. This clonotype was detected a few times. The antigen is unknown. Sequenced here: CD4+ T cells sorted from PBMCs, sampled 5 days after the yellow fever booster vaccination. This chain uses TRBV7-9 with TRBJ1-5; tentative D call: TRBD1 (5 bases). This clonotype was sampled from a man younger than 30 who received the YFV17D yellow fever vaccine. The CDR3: CASSLGFREGSNQPQHF. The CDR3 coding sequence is TGTGCCAGCAGCTTAGGGTTCAGGGAAGGTAGCAATCAGCCCCAGCATTTT.